These 2 T cell receptor beta chains came from one sample sequenced in a study of breast tumors, draining lymph nodes, adjacent tissues. TCRdb redid the calling of the multiplex PCR reads with MiXCR, one entry per CDR3 protein. The repertoire includes approximately 200,000 distinct CDR3 sequences, around 33% of them detected once, and roughly 4.3% sits in the top ten. Axillary draining lymph nodes of breast cancer patients supplied the node samples. Material for sequencing was axillary lymph node tissue. These receptors all come from a female donor with breast cancer. Some clones in this sample may be carry-over from other donors' samples.

This clonotype came up many times. The J gene is TRBJ2-7, the V gene TRBV5-6, with D hard to call. There are 14 residues in the CDR3. V was cut by 2 bases and J by 2 bases, with 11 bases left in between. CDR1 SGHDT and CDR2 YYEEEE come from the germline V gene. This CDR3 reads CASSLGRHTYEQYF. The CDR3, as DNA: TGTGCCAGCAGCTTAGGCAGGCACACCTACGAGCAGTACTTC.

In this sample, this clonotype turned up many times. This chain links TRBV11-2 with TRBJ2-1; no clear D. The CDR3 loop spans 12 amino acids. V lost 6 bases to trimming and J lost 2 bases, with 5 bases between them. CDR1 is SGHAT, CDR2 FQNNGV, per germline. This chain's CDR3 is CASSGTYNEQFF. CDR3 nucleotides: TGTGCCAGCAGTGGGACCTACAATGAGCAGTTCTTC.